Below are 27 T cell receptor beta chains sequenced from a single sample in a study of cytomegalovirus exposure and HLA in healthy donors. PCR used 60 Vbeta primers and 13 Jbeta primers. Profiling relied on immunoSEQ multiplex PCR, and the TCRdb table lists in-frame clones only, not all of them. The table shows roughly 110,000 clones, with 70% to 85% occurring only once. Sequencing was carried out using PBMCs. The receptors here all came from a boy younger than 18 in good health and CMV-seronegative.

The chain is built from TRBV4-3 and TRBJ2-2; 8 nucleotides align to TRBD2. This CDR3 has 15 residues. CDR1 is LGHNA and CDR2 is YSLEER in the germline V gene. Trimming at V came to 0 bases and at J to 7 bases, leaving 4 bases not matched to a gene. This chain's CDR3 is CASSQDPGGNGELFF. DNA for the CDR3: TGCGCCAGCAGCCAAGATCCGGGGGGGAACGGGGAGCTGTTTTTT.

V usage is TRBV30 and J usage is TRBJ2-1, with 15 bases identical to TRBD2. The CDR3 totals 15 residues. Losses at the gene ends were 7 bases for V and 8 bases for J; bases not matched to a gene: 9. Per the germline V gene, CDR1 is GTSNPN and CDR2 is SVGIG (reference sequence). The CDR3 spells CAFLPGLAGGHEQFF. The CDR3 coding sequence is TGTGCCTTTCTTCCGGGACTAGCGGGAGGACATGAGCAGTTCTTC.

The V and J genes are TRBV5-6 and TRBJ1-2; 7 bases are shared with TRBD1. V trimming: 5 bases; J trimming: 7 bases; junction bases outside the gene matches: 5. The CDR3 spans 12 residues. Germline assignment: CDR1 SGHDT and CDR2 YYEEEE. This chain's CDR3 is CASRSGQAGYTF. The CDR3 nucleotides are TGTGCCAGCAGATCAGGACAGGCTGGCTACACCTTC.

This clone has a handful of counts. The chain employs TRBV7-7 and TRBJ1-1; D call uncertain. This CDR3 comprises 13 residues. V was trimmed by 5 bases and J by 1 base, leaving 8 bases between them. Germline V CDR1 and CDR2: SSHAT, FNYEAQ (reference sequence). In DNA, the CDR3 is TGTGCCAGCAGCCCGGTCGCGAACACTGAAGCTTTCTTT. Translation: CASSPVANTEAFF.

V is TRBV5-4 and J is TRBJ2-1, with D perhaps TRBD1 (6 bases). Deletions cut 3 bases from V and 0 bases from J, with 10 bases between. This CDR3 is built from 15 residues. Per germline, CDR1 SGHNT and CDR2 YYREEE (reference sequence). CDR3 DNA: TGTGCCAGCAGCTCTCAGGGGTCCTCCTACAATGAGCAGTTCTTC. Encoded protein: CASSSQGSSYNEQFF.

The rearrangement joins TRBV9 to TRBJ1-1; D is undetermined. CDR3 length: 12 amino acids. Between the trimmed V and J ends, which lost 3 bases and 4 bases, there was a span of 7 bases. From germline, CDR1 is SGDLS and CDR2 YYNGEE. In DNA, the CDR3 is TGTGCCAGCAGCGCCCCCTCCACTGAAGCTTTCTTT. Its translation: CASSAPSTEAFF.

V is TRBV4-3 and J is TRBJ2-3; 9 bases agree with TRBD2. Germline-derived CDR1 and CDR2 are LGHNA and YSLEER. Unmatched junction bases numbered 9, after V lost 2 bases and J lost 6 bases. The CDR3 loop spans 16 amino acids. The CDR3 coding sequence is TGCGCCAGCAGCCAATCAAGCCGGGCGGGGGGGGATACGCAGTATTTT. Its translation is CASSQSSRAGGDTQYF.

The V gene is TRBV5-1, the J gene TRBJ2-3; TRBD2 matches 7 bases. V shed 0 bases and J 4 bases; nucleotides not matched to a gene: 8. The CDR3 is 16 residues long. Germline CDR1 is SGHRS and CDR2 is YFSETQ. The CDR3, as DNA: TGCGCCAGCAGCTTGGTCGCGGGAGTCGTAGCAGATACGCAGTATTTT. Protein product: CASSLVAGVVADTQYF.

This chain connects TRBV30 to TRBJ1-2; D gene unclear. The CDR3 has 12 amino acids. CDR1 is GTSNPN, CDR2 SVGIG, per germline (reference sequence). V gave up 4 bases and J gave up 4 bases, with 10 bases separating them. The CDR3 protein is CAWNAQLYGYTF. In DNA form, the CDR3 reads TGTGCCTGGAACGCACAGCTCTATGGCTACACCTTC. Based on the CDR3 plus reference TRBV30 and TRBJ1-2, the full variable domain is SQTIHQWPATLVQPVGSPLSLECTVEGTSNPNLYWYRQAAGRGLQLLFYSVGIGQISSEVPQNLSASRPQDRQFILSSKKLLLSDSGFYLCAWNAQLYGYTFGSGTRLTVV.

This chain's CDR3 is CASSLRTGTSYEQYF. The CDR3 DNA is TGTGCCAGCAGCTTGAGGACAGGGACCTCCTACGAGCAGTACTTC. This chain connects TRBV7-6 to TRBJ2-7; 8 bases are shared with TRBD1. CDR1 and CDR2 (germline): SGHVS, FNYEAQ. The CDR3 runs 15 residues. Losses at the gene ends were 3 bases for V and 0 bases for J; bases not matched to a gene: 4.

The J gene is TRBJ2-7, the V gene TRBV28; 10 bases agree with TRBD2. Germline CDR1 is MDHEN and CDR2 is SYDVKM. V was pared by 5 bases and J by 2 bases, with 9 bases of the junction left unmatched. The CDR3 consists of 16 residues. This CDR3 reads CASSPLLSGRAYEQYF. CDR3 sequence (DNA): TGTGCCAGCAGTCCCCTCCTCAGCGGGAGGGCCTACGAGCAGTACTTC. Using reference TRBV28 and TRBJ2-7 for the parts outside the CDR3, the full variable domain is DVKVTQSSRYLVKRTGEKVFLECVQDMDHENMFWYRQDPGLGLRLIYFSYDVKMKEKGDIPEGYSVSREKKERFSLILESASTNQTSMYLCASSPLLSGRAYEQYFGPGTRLTVT.

The rearrangement links TRBV6-6 to TRBJ2-5; 8 nucleotides line up with TRBD2. The J segment lost 3 bases and the V segment lost 6 bases, leaving 9 bases of the junction unmatched. There are 15 residues in the CDR3. CDR1 and CDR2 from the germline V gene are MNHNY and SVGAGI (reference sequence). The CDR3 region has the DNA TGTGCCAGCAGACAGCGGGGGCTTGAGAAAGAGACCCAGTACTTC. Translating it yields CASRQRGLEKETQYF.

The rearrangement uses TRBV15 and TRBJ1-4; no clear D gene. CDR3 length: 14 amino acids. The V gene lost 8 bases and the J gene lost 4 bases, with 14 bases spanning the gap. Germline lookup yields CDR1 LNHNV and CDR2 YYDKDF (reference sequence). DNA for the CDR3: TGTGCCACCTCCCCCGGGGTTCTTAATGAAAAACTGTTTTTT. Residues: CATSPGVLNEKLFF.

The V call is TRBV19, the J call TRBJ2-2, with D tentatively TRBD2 (5 bases). CDR3 length: 14 residues. Trimming pared 3 bases from V and 6 bases from J, leaving 11 bases between. Germline V gives CDR1 LNHDA, CDR2 SQIVND (reference sequence). CDR3: CASSIVSGSGELFF. CDR3 DNA: TGTGCCAGTAGTATCGTTTCGGGGTCCGGGGAGCTGTTTTTT.

This rearrangement joins TRBV7-2 to TRBJ2-7, with 7 bases that match TRBD1. Trimming took 6 bases from V and 5 from J; bases not matched to a gene: 16. The CDR3 totals 16 residues. CDR1 is SGHTA, CDR2 FQGNSA, per germline. The CDR3 loop reads CASRPRLGTVHHEQYF. The CDR3 nucleotides are TGTGCCAGCAGACCAAGATTAGGGACAGTCCACCACGAGCAGTACTTC.

V and J are TRBV6-5 and TRBJ2-2; D gene uncertain. Trimming left V 6 bases short and J 4 bases short, with 9 bases between. Germline lookup yields CDR1 MNHEY and CDR2 SVGAGI. CDR3 length: 13 amino acids. CDR3 in DNA: TGTGCCAGCAGGCCCTATAGCACCGGGGAGCTGTTTTTT. Protein sequence: CASRPYSTGELFF.

The J gene is TRBJ2-6, the V gene TRBV19; perhaps TRBD2 as D (6 bases). CDR1 is LNHDA and CDR2 is SQIVND in the germline V gene (reference sequence). The CDR3 contains 17 residues. The V gene lost 1 base and the J gene lost 0 bases, with 10 bases spanning the gap. CDR3 DNA: TGTGCCAGTAGTATAGGTGGGGGACTCTCTGGGGCCAACGTCCTGACTTTC. As protein: CASSIGGGLSGANVLTF.

This clone was detected only once. The chain joins TRBV6-5 to TRBJ2-1; D might be TRBD2 (6 bases). Trimming stripped 3 bases from V and 0 bases from J, with 9 bases between. Per the germline V gene, CDR1 is MNHEY and CDR2 is SVGAGI. The CDR3 consists of 15 residues. CDR3 sequence (DNA): TGTGCCAGCAGTTATGACGGGAGCTCCTACAATGAGCAGTTCTTC. Protein product: CASSYDGSSYNEQFF.

The V gene is TRBV5-1, the J gene TRBJ2-3; no clear D gene. This CDR3 is built from 13 residues. With 0 bases removed from V and 0 bases from J, the gap between germline ends came to 2 bases. Per germline, CDR1 SGHRS and CDR2 YFSETQ. The CDR3 bases are TGCGCCAGCAGCTTGGCAAGCACAGATACGCAGTATTTT. Its translation is CASSLASTDTQYF.

The chain carries TRBV10-2 and TRBJ1-4; perhaps TRBD1 as D (6 bases). Germline V gives CDR1 WSHSY, CDR2 SAAADI. CDR3 length: 15 amino acids. The germline V and J ends were trimmed by 2 bases and 7 bases, with 14 bases remaining between them. CDR3 region: CASSEVGALGEKLFF. DNA of the CDR3: TGCGCCAGCAGTGAGGTGGGGGCTTTAGGTGAAAAACTGTTTTTT.

The chain links TRBV18 to TRBJ1-3; no definite D call. Trimming stripped 5 bases from V and 0 bases from J, with 5 bases between. This CDR3 has 13 amino acids. Germline values: CDR1 KGHSH, CDR2 LQKENI. Here the CDR3 reads CASSDFSGNTIYF. CDR3 DNA: TGTGCCAGCTCAGACTTCTCTGGAAACACCATATATTTT.

The V call is TRBV5-1, the J call TRBJ1-3; TRBD1 matches 7 bases. Trimming cost V 0 bases and J 0 bases; bases outside gene matches: 3. The CDR3 length is 16 residues. Germline V gene sequence: CDR1 SGHRS, CDR2 YFSETQ. The CDR3 coding sequence is TGCGCCAGCAGCTTGGTGGGACAGTACTCTGGAAACACCATATATTTT. The encoded protein is CASSLVGQYSGNTIYF.

The V gene is TRBV28, the J gene TRBJ2-1; the match to TRBD2 covers 10 bases. Trimming cost V 3 bases and J 4 bases; bases outside gene matches: 6. The CDR3 runs 16 residues. The germline CDR1 and CDR2 sequences are MDHEN and SYDVKM. The DNA of the CDR3 is TGTGCCAGCAGTTTCTCAGGACTAGCGGAATACAATGAGCAGTTCTTC. Protein: CASSFSGLAEYNEQFF. The full variable domain, completed using reference TRBV28 and TRBJ2-1, is DVKVTQSSRYLVKRTGEKVFLECVQDMDHENMFWYRQDPGLGLRLIYFSYDVKMKEKGDIPEGYSVSREKKERFSLILESASTNQTSMYLCASSFSGLAEYNEQFFGPGTRLTVL.

The chain has TRBV6-1 and TRBJ2-7, with D possibly being TRBD2 (5 bases). Germline V lookup: CDR1 MNHNS, CDR2 SASEGT. The CDR3 runs to 14 residues. V was cut by 8 bases and J by 0 bases, with 14 bases left in between. CDR3 in amino acids: CASEAADSSYEQYF. CDR3 nucleotides: TGTGCCAGCGAGGCAGCGGATAGCTCCTACGAGCAGTACTTC.

The J gene is TRBJ2-7, the V gene TRBV5-4; 9 bases align to TRBD1. Unmatched junction bases numbered 6, after V lost 2 bases and J lost 6 bases. CDR3 length: 14 amino acids. Germline V gene data show CDR1 as SGHNT and CDR2 as YYREEE (reference sequence). The CDR3 DNA sequence: TGTGCCAGCAGCTTTCGGGACAGGGCTCGCGAGCAGTACTTC. It encodes CASSFRDRAREQYF.

The chain recombines TRBV15 with TRBJ1-1, with TRBD1 as a possible D gene (6 bases). This CDR3 contains 15 residues. The germline CDR1 and CDR2 sequences are LNHNV and YYDKDF (reference sequence). Trimming cost V 3 bases and J 1 base, with 12 bases left between them. The DNA for the CDR3 is TGTGCCACCAGCAGGCCGAGGGGGGGGAACACTGAAGCTTTCTTT. Translated: CATSRPRGGNTEAFF.

This chain joins TRBV27 and TRBJ2-7, with D possibly TRBD2 on 6 matching bases. The V end lost 3 bases, the J end lost 6 bases, and 12 bases lay between the germline ends. In germline, CDR1 is MNHEY, CDR2 SMNVEV (reference sequence). The CDR3 sequence is 13 residues long. DNA for the CDR3: TGTGCCAGCAGTTTTTGGGGGGAGGCCGAGCAGTACTTC. Translation gives CASSFWGEAEQYF.